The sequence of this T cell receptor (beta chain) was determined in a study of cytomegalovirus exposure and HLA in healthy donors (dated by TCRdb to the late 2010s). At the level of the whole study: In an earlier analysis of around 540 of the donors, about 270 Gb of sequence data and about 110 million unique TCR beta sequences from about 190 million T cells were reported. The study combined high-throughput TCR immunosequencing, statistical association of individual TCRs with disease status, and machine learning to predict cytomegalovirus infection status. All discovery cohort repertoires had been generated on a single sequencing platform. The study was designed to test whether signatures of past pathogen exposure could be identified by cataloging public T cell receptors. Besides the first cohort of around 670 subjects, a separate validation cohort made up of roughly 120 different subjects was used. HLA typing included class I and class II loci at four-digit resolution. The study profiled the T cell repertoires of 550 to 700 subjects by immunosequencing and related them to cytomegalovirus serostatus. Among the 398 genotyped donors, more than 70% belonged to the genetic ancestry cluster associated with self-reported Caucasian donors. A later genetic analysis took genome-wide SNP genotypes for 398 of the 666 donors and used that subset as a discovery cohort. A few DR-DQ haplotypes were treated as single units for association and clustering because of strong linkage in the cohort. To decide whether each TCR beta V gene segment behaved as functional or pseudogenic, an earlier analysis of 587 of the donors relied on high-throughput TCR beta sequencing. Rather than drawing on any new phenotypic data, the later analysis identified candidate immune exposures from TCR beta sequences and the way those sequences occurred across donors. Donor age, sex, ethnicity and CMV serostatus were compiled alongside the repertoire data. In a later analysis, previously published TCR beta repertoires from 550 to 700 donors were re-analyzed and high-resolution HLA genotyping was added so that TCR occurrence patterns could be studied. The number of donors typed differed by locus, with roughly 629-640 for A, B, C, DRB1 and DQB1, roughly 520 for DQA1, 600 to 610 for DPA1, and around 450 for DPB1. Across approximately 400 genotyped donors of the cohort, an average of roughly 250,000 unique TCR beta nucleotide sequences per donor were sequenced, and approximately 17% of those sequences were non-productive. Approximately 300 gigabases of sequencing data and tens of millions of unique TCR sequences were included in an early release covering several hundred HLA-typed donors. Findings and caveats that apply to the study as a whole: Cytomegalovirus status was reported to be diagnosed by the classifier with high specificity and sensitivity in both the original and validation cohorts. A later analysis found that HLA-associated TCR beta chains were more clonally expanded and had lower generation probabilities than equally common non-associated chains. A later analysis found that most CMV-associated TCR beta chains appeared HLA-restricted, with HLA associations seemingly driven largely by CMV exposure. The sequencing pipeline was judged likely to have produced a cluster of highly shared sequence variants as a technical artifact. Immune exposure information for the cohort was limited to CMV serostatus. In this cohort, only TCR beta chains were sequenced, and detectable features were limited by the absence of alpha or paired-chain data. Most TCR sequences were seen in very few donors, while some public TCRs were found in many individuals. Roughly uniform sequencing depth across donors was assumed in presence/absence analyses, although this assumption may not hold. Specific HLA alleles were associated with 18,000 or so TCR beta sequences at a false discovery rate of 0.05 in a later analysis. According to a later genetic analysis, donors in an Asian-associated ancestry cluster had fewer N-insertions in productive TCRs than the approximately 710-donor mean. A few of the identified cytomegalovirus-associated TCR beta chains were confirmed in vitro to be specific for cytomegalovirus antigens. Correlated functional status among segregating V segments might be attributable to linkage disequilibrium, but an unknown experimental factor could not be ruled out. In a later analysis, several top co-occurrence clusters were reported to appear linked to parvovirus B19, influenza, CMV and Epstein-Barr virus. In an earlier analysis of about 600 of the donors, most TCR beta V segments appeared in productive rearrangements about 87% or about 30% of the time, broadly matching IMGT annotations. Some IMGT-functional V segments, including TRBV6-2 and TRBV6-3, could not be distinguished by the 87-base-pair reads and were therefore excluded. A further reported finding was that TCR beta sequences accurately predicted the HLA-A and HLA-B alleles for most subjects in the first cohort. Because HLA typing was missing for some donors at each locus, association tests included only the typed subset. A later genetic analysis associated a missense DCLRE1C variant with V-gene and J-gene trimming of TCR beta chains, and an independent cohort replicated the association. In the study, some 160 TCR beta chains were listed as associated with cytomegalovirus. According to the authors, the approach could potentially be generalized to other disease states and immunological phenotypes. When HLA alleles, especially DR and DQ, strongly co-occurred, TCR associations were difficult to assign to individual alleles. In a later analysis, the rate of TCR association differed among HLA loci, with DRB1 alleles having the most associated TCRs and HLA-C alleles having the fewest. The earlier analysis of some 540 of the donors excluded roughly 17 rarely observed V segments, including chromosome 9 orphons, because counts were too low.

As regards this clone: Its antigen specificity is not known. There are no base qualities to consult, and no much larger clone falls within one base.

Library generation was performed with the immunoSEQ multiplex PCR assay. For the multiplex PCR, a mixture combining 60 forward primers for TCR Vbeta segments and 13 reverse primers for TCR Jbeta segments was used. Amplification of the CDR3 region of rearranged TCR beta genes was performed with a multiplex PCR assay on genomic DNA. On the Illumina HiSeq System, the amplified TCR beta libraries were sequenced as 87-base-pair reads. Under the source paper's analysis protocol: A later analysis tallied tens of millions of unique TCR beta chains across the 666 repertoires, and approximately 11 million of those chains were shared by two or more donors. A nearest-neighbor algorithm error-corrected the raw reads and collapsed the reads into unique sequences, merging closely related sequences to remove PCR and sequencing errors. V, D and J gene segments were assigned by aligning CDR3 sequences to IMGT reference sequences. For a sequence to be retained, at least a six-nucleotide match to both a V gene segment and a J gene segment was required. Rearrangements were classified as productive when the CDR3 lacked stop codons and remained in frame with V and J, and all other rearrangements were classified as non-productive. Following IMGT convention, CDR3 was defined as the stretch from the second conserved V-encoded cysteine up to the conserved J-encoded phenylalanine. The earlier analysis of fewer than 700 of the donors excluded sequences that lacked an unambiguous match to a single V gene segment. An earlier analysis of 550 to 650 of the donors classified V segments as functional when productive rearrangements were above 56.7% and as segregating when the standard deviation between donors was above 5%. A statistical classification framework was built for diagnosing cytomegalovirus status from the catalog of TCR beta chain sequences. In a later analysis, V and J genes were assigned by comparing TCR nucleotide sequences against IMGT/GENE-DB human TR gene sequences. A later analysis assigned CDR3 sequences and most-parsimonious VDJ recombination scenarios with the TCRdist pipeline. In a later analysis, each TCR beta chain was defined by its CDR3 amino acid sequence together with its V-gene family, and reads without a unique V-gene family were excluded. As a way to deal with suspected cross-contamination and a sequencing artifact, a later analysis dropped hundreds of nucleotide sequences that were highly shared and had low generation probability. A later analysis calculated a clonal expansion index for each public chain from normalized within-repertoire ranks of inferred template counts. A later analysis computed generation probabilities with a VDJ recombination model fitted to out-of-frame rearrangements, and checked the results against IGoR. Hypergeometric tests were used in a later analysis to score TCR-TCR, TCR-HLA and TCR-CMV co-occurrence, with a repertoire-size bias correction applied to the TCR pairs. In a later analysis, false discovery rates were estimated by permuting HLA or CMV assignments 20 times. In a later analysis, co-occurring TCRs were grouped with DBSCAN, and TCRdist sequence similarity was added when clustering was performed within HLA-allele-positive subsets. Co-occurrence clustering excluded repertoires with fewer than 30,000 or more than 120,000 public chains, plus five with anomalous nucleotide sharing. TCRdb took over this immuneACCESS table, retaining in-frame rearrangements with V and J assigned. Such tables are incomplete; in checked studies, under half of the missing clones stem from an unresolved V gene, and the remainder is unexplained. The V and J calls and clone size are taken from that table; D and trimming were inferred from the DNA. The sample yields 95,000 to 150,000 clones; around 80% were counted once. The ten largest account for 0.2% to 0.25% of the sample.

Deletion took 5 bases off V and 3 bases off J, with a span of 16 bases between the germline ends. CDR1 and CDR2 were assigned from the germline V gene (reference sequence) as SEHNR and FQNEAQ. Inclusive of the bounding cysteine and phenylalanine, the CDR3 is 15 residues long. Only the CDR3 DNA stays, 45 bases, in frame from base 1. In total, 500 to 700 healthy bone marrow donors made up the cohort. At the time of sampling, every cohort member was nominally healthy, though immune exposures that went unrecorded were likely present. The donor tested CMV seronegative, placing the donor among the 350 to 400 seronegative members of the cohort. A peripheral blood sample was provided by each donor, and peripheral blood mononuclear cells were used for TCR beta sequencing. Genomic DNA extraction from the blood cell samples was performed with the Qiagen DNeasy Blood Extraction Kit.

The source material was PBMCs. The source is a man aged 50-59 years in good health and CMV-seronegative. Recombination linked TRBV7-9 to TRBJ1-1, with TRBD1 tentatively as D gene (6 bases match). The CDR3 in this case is CASSPEGGRDTEAFF. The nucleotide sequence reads TGTGCCAGCAGCCCAGAAGGGGGGAGGGACACTGAAGCTTTCTTT.